The rows below give T cell receptor beta chains drawn from one sample of a study of Graves' ophthalmopathy and Graves' hyperthyroidism. TCRdb reprocessed the multiplex PCR reads with MiXCR, giving one entry per CDR3 protein. The sample has 660,000 or so distinct CDR3 sequences; roughly two fifths are singletons. Source material: peripheral blood. The receptors stem from an adult man with Graves' ophthalmopathy. CDR3s include the opening cysteine and the closing phenylalanine or tryptophan. D genes are given only for firm matches. Clone size is shown for a subset of rows, as once, few, many or a class of expanded clone.

>TRBV10-3|TRBD2|TRBJ2-7|.
TGTGCCAGCAGATCGACATTCGGGGGGAGTGAGCAGTACTTC
CASRSTFGGSEQYF
>TRBV12-3/TRBV12-4|.|TRBJ1-2|many
TGTGCCAGCACTCTAGGGGAGGACTATGGCTACACCTTC
CASTLGEDYGYTF
>TRBV24-1|.|TRBJ2-5|.
TGTGCCACCAGTGATTCCGGGACACTGGAGGTGACCCAGTACTTC
CATSDSGTLEVTQYF
>TRBV6-1|TRBD1|TRBJ1-1|.
TGTGCCAGCAGTGAACAGGGACAGGGGAACACTGAAGCTTTCTTT
CASSEQGQGNTEAFF
>TRBV10-3|TRBD1|TRBJ1-5|.
TGTGCCATCAGTGAAAGGACAGGGGGCACGAATCAGCCCCAGCATTTT
CAISERTGGTNQPQHF
>TRBV7-9|TRBD1|TRBJ2-2|.
TGTGCCAGCAGTTATACCGGACAGGGTTCGACCGGGGAGCTGTTTTTT
CASSYTGQGSTGELFF
>TRBV5-1|TRBD2|TRBJ2-7|many
TGCGCCAGCAGCTTGGATAGCGGGGGGGTCTCCTACGAGCAGTACTTC
CASSLDSGGVSYEQYF
>TRBV6-5|.|TRBJ2-2|many
TGTGCCAGCAGCCCTAGGGGCCTGAACACCGGGGAGCTGTTTTTT
CASSPRGLNTGELFF
>TRBV7-9|TRBD1|TRBJ2-3|few
TGTGCCAGCAGCTTACCCGGAAGAAACGTCCAACAGGGGAGCGCAGATACGCAGTATTTT
CASSLPGRNVQQGSADTQYF
>TRBV6-5|TRBD2|TRBJ2-2|.
TGTGCCAGCAGGCCTACTAGCGGGGCAGCCGGGGAGCTGTTTTTT
CASRPTSGAAGELFF
>TRBV5-8|.|TRBJ2-5|.
TGTGCCAGCAGCCAAGCAGGGGTGCTGGAGACCCAGTACTTC
CASSQAGVLETQYF
>TRBV25-1|TRBD1|TRBJ2-5|few
TGTGCCAGCAGTTTCGGTTGGCAGGGGGCCGGGGAGACCCAGTACTTC
CASSFGWQGAGETQYF
>TRBV30|TRBD2|TRBJ2-7|few
TGTGCCTGGAGTTCTCTCGGGACTAGCATCCACGAGCAGTACTTC
CAWSSLGTSIHEQYF
>TRBV10-3|TRBD2|TRBJ2-3|.
TGTGCCATCGGAGCCGGGAGGACAGATACGCAGTATTTT
CAIGAGRTDTQYF
>TRBV29-1|.|TRBJ1-5|many
TGCAGCGTTGAATTGTCGCGCAATCAGCCCCAGCATTTT
CSVELSRNQPQHF
>TRBV25-1|TRBD1|TRBJ1-2|.
TGTGCCAGCAGTGACAGGGGGAAGGACTACTATGGCTACACCTTC
CASSDRGKDYYGYTF
>TRBV2|.|TRBJ1-2|many
TGTGCCAGCATTCTCTCGGCCGGAGGGTATGGCTACACCTTC
CASILSAGGYGYTF
>TRBV7-2|.|TRBJ1-1|many
TGTGCCAGCAGCTTAAACTCTGGGAACACTGAAGCTTTCTTT
CASSLNSGNTEAFF
>TRBV3-1|.|TRBJ1-2|few
TGTGCCAGCAGCCAAGAGGACAGTGACTATGGCTACACCTTC
CASSQEDSDYGYTF
>TRBV19|TRBD1|TRBJ1-6|many
TGTGCCAGTAGTATAGCAGCCAGGGGGGATTCACCCCTCCACTTT
CASSIAARGDSPLHF
>TRBV6-5|TRBD1|TRBJ1-1|few
TGTGCCAGCAGACCGGGACAGGGGTCCACTGAAGCTTTCTTT
CASRPGQGSTEAFF
>TRBV10-3|.|TRBJ2-7|.
TGTGCCAGCAGTTTAACTACAGGAACTTACGAGCAGTACTTC
CASSLTTGTYEQYF
>TRBV2|TRBD1|TRBJ2-7|.
TGTGCCAGCAGTGAAGCTAACAGGGGAGCATATGGGGAGCAGTACTTC
CASSEANRGAYGEQYF
>TRBV9|.|TRBJ1-2|.
TGTGCCAGCAGCCATGACCCGAGCTATGGCTACACCTTC
CASSHDPSYGYTF
>TRBV11-1|.|TRBJ1-2|.
TGTGCCAGCAGCCTCTTGAACAGTCGAAACCACGGCTACACCTTC
CASSLLNSRNHGYTF
>TRBV7-9|.|TRBJ1-4|once
TGTGCCAGCGGAGTACTAAGGGGAACTAATGAAAAACTGTTTTTT
CASGVLRGTNEKLFF
>TRBV10-3|.|TRBJ2-5|.
TGTGCCACCTCGGGACGGCCTCAAGAGACCCAGTACTTC
CATSGRPQETQYF
>TRBV2|.|TRBJ1-5|many
TGTGCCAGCAGTGAACAGGGGCTGATCTTCAATCAGCCCCAGCATTTT
CASSEQGLIFNQPQHF
>TRBV24-1|TRBD1|TRBJ1-5|many
TGTGCCACCAGTGACCAGACGACAGGGGCTGTCGGCAATCAGCCCCAGCATTTT
CATSDQTTGAVGNQPQHF